This record looks at one T cell receptor (beta chain) sequence and its context. Profiled with immunoSEQ multiplex PCR; TCRdb holds only in-frame clones, not every one. The table lists approximately 150,000 clones, over 75% of them singletons. The data belong to a study of blood T cell repertoires in COVID-19. Study information: Each recovered donor of Cohort 3 presented with two negative PCRs, clearance, or symptom resolution. Italy, Spain and the United States were the sources of the convalescent and acute COVID-19 samples.

The CDR3 runs to 13 residues. Trimming pared 5 bases from V and 5 bases from J, leaving 9 bases between. The study drew participants aged about 18 to 89 years from some 25 US areas. The sample taken for sequencing was PBMCs or T cells enriched from blood (not recorded which). V gene TRBV12-3 or TRBV12-4 combines with J gene TRBJ2-2; tentative D call: TRBD1 (6 bases). The clonotype comes from a man aged 45-65 years in a cohort exposed to, infected with or recovered from COVID-19 (not recorded which). The CDR3: CASSDTGTGELFF. The CDR3 region has the DNA TGTGCCAGCAGTGACACAGGGACCGGGGAGCTGTTTTTT.